Sequencing of this T cell receptor beta chain was carried out in a study of human T cells and chemical hapten exposure (dated by TCRdb to the early 2020s). In terms of the full investigation: For sensitization, 2% DPC in acetone was applied to an approximately 2 cm by approximately 2 cm area of upper inner arm skin. Libraries were pooled for sequencing, and variation in per-sample TCR yields was attributed mainly to small differences in library volumes within the pool. This study followed changes in the peripheral blood TCR repertoire in vivo during primary and secondary sensitization of alopecia patients to the hapten diphenylcyclopropenone (DPC). Alopecia areata with under or over 50% scalp involvement, alopecia totalis and alopecia universalis were represented in the patient cohort, which was mostly female. Patch testing on the upper back used Finn chambers containing 0.01% DPC, with scoring done after 6 days according to International Contact Dermatitis Research Group standards. Blood samples were taken from patients before sensitization (week 0) and at 2, 6 and about 24 weeks after DPC sensitization. For TCR sequencing, blood came from 25 to 35 alopecia patients at anywhere from one to four time points (pre-sensitization, 2, 6 and 24 weeks). Throughout the roughly 23-week study period, patients were also given weekly therapeutic DPC doses on the scalp.

As for this clonotype: Its antigen is not yet known. Per-base quality was not reported, and no clone a single base away is much larger than it.

Preparation of the library involved RACE. TCRdb names NextSeq 500 as the instrument used. During library preparation, unique molecular identifiers were attached to individual cDNA molecules so that TCRs could be counted in a quantitative, reproducible way. From each blood RNA sample, both TCR alpha and TCR beta chains were sequenced. As for how the authors treated the data: The median number of TCRs per sample was around 100,000, ranging from roughly 20,000 to 700,000. V, J and CDR3 annotation of the TCR reads was carried out using the Decombinator software suite. For the PS versus PT1 abundance plots, all samples were subsampled to the same number of TCRs (28,000). TCRs were defined as expanded if absent before sensitization and observed at least eight times at the 2-week time point. TCRdb trimmed public reads at Q25 via fastp, called clones via MiXCR and kept in-frame beta chains. Every entry covers one CDR3 protein and lists the most common genes and DNA from its rows. The V and J calls and clone size come from TCRdb's table, not from the authors' own analysis. Here the sample has 300,000 to 450,000 distinct CDR3 sequences; 4.8% occur a single time. The ten biggest clones cover about 2.2% of the sample.

Study-level results and caveats: Patch test score was positively correlated with the number of PT1 expanded TCRs, with significance at thresholds 8, 16 and 32 but not at 4. Repeated subsampling changed both the strength of the expansion versus patch-test correlation and the threshold at which that correlation became significant. No change with DPC sensitization was found in the number of TCRs above 1 in 1000 frequency, and no evidence of global repertoire structure alterations was found. Because every patient had alopecia, a presumed autoimmune disease, the patients' immune response might differ from that of healthy individuals. Expanded TCRs formed significantly more large CDR3 similarity clusters than pre-sensitization or healthy control sets, consistent with antigen-driven responses.

In light of the paper, this sample's time point label describes: patch test 1, 2 weeks after DPC sensitization. The treatment or condition tag for this specimen amounts to: therapeutic diphenylcyclopropenone sensitization with weekly scalp DPC. At each patch-test visit, blood was drawn before the patch test was applied. Patients were eligible if aged 18 to 70, diagnosed with alopecia and judged suitable for DPC therapy, and pregnant patients were excluded. Unfractionated whole blood was collected in Tempus Blood RNA tubes, and total RNA was extracted from that blood. According to the germline V gene (reference sequence), CDR1 reads MNHNY and CDR2 reads SVGAGI. The CDR3 goes from the cysteine to the phenylalanine over 11 residues. Only the CDR3 region is kept as DNA, spanning 33 bases read in frame from base 1.

The clonotype originates from a woman in her 50s with alopecia areata. Some clones in this sample may be carry-over from other donors' samples. The specimen was whole blood, collected in connection with sensitization to the hapten diphenylcyclopropenone (DPC). This chain is built from TRBV6-6 and TRBJ1-1, with the D gene not confidently named. The CDR3: CVTKEFGEAFF. Read as DNA, the sequence is TGTGTCACTAAGGAGTTCGGTGAAGCTTTCTTT.